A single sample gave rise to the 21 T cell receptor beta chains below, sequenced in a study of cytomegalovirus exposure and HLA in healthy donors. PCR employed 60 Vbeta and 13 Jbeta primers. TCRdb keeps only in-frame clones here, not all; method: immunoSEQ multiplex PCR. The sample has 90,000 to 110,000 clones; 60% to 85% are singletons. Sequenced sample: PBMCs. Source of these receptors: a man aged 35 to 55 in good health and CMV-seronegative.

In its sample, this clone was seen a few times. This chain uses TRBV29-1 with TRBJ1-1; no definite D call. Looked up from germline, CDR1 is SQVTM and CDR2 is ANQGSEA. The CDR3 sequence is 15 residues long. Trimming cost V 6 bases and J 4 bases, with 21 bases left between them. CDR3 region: CSVAMSTGGSTEAFF. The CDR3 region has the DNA TGCAGCGTCGCTATGTCCACGGGTGGATCCACTGAAGCTTTCTTT. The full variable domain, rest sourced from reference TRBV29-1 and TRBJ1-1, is SAVISQKPSRDICQRGTSLTIQCQVDSQVTMMFWYRQQPGQSLTLIATANQGSEATYESGFVIDKFPISRPNLTFSTLTVSNMSPEDSSIYLCSVAMSTGGSTEAFFGQGTRLTVV.

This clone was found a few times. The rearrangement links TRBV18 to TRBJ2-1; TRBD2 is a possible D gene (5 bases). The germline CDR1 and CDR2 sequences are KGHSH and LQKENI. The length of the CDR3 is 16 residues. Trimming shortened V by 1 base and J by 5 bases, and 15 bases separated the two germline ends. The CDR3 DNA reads TGTGCCAGCTCACCACAAGAGGGCCGGGGAAACAATGAGCAGTTCTTC. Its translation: CASSPQEGRGNNEQFF.

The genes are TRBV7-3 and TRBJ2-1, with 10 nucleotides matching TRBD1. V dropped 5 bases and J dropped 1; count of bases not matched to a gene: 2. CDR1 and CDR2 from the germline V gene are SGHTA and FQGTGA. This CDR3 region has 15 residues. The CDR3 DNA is TGTGCCAGCAGCGGGACAGGGGCGTCCTACAATGAGCAGTTCTTC. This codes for CASSGTGASYNEQFF.

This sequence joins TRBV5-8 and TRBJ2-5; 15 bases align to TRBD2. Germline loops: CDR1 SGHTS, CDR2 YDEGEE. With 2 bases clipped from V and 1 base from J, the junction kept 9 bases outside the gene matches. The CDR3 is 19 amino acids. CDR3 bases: TGTGCCAGCAGCTTTAGTCGGACTAGCGGGGGGGTTATCCAAGAGACCCAGTACTTC. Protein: CASSFSRTSGGVIQETQYF.

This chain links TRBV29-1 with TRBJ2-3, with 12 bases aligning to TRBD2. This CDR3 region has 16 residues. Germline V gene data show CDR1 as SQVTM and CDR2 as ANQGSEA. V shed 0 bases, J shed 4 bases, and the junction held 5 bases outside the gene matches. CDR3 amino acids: CSVEDPTSGSADTQYF. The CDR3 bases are TGCAGCGTTGAAGACCCGACTAGCGGGAGTGCAGATACGCAGTATTTT.

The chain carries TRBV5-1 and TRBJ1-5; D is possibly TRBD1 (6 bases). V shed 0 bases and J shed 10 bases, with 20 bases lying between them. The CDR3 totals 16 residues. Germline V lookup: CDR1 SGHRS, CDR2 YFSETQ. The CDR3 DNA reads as TGCGCCAGCAGCTTGGATGGACAGCTTCGTAGTGGACCCCAGCATTTT. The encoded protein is CASSLDGQLRSGPQHF.

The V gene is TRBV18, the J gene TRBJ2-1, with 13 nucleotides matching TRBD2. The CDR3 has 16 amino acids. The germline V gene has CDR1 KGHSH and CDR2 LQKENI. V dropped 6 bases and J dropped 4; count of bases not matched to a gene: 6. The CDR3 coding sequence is TGTGCCAGCTCGTGGGGACTAGCGGGATTTTACAATGAGCAGTTCTTC. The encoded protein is CASSWGLAGFYNEQFF.

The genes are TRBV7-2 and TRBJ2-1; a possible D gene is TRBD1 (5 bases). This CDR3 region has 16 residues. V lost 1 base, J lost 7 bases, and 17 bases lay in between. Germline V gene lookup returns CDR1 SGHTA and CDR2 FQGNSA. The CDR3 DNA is TGTGCCAGCAGCTTAGGATGGGCAGGTGGGGCTAATGAGCAGTTCTTC. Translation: CASSLGWAGGANEQFF.

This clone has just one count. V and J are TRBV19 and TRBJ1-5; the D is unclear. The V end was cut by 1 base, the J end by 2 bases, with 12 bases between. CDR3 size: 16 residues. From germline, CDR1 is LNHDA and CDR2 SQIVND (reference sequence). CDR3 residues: CASSIGRHRGNQPQHF. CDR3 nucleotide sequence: TGTGCCAGTAGTATAGGCAGGCACCGAGGCAATCAGCCCCAGCATTTT.

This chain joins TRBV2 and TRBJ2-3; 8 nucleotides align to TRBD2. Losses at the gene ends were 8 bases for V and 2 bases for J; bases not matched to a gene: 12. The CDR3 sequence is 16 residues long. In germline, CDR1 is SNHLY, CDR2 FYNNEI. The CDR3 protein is CASYLGLAKITDTQYF. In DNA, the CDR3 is TGTGCCAGCTACCTTGGACTAGCAAAAATCACAGATACGCAGTATTTT.

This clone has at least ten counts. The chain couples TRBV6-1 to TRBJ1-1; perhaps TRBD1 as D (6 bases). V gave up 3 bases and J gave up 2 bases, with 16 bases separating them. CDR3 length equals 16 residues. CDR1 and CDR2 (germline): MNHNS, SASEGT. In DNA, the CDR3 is TGTGCCAGCAGTGATCGAACGGGACAAAGAAACACTGAAGCTTTCTTT. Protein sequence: CASSDRTGQRNTEAFF.

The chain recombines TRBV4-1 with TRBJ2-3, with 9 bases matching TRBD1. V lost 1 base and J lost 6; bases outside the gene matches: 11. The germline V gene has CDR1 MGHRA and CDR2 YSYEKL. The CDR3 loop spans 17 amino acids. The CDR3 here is CASSQVPGTGMGDTQYF. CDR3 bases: TGCGCCAGCAGCCAAGTCCCTGGGACAGGGATGGGGGATACGCAGTATTTT.

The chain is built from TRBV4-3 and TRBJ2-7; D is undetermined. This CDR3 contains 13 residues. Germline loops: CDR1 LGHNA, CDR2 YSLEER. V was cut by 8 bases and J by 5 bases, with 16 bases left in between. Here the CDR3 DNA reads TGCGCCAGCGCATGGGCCCTCACCAACGAGCAGTACTTC. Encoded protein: CASAWALTNEQYF.

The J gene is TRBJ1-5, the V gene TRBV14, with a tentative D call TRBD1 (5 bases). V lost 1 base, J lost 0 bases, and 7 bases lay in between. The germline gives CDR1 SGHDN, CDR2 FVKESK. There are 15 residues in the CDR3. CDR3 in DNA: TGTGCCAGCAGCCAAGCAGGGTTTAGCAATCAGCCCCAGCATTTT. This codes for CASSQAGFSNQPQHF.

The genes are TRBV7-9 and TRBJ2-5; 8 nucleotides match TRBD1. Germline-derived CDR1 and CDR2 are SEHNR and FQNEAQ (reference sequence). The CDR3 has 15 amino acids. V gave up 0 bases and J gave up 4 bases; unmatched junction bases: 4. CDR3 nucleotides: TGTGCCAGCAGCTTAGCGTCGGGGACAGGAGAGACCCAGTACTTC. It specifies CASSLASGTGETQYF.

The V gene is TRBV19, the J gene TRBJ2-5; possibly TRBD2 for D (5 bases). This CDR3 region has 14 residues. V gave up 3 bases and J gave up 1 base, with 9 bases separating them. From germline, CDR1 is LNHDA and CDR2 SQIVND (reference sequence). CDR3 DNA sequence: TGTGCCAGTAGTATGTTCAGCGGCCAAGAGACCCAGTACTTC. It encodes CASSMFSGQETQYF.

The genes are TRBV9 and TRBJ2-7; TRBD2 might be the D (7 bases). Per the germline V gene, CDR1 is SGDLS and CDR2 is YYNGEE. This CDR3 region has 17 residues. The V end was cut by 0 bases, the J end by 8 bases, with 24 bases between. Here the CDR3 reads CASSVETRGGGAVKQYF. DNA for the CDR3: TGTGCCAGCAGCGTAGAGACCCGGGGCGGGGGCGCGGTGAAGCAGTACTTC.

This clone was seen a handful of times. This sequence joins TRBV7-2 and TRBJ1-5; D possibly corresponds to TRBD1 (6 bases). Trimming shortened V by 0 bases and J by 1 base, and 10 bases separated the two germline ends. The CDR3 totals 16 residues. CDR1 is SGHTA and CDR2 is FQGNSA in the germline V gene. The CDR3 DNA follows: TGTGCCAGCAGCTTAGCGCCGGGACAAAGCAATCAGCCCCAGCATTTT. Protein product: CASSLAPGQSNQPQHF.

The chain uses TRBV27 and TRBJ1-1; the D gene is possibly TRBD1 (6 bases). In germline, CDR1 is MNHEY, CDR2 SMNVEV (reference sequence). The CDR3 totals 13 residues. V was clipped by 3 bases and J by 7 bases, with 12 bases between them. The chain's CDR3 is CASSFLGQSEAFF. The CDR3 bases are TGTGCCAGCAGTTTCCTTGGACAGAGTGAAGCTTTCTTT.

DNA of the CDR3: TGTGCCAGTAGCCCCGGGACAGTGGGAAACTACGAGCAGTACTTC. Its translation: CASSPGTVGNYEQYF. The V call is TRBV19, the J call TRBJ2-7; 7 positions agree with TRBD1. V lost 6 bases and J lost 3; bases outside the gene matches: 11. Looked up from germline, CDR1 is LNHDA and CDR2 is SQIVND (reference sequence). The CDR3 has 15 amino acids.

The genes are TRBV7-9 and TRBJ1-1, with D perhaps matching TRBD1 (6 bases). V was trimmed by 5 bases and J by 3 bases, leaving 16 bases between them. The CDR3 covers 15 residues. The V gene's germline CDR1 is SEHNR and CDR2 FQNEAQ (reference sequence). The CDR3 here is CASSGQQGVDTEAFF. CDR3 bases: TGTGCCAGCAGCGGACAACAGGGTGTCGACACTGAAGCTTTCTTT.